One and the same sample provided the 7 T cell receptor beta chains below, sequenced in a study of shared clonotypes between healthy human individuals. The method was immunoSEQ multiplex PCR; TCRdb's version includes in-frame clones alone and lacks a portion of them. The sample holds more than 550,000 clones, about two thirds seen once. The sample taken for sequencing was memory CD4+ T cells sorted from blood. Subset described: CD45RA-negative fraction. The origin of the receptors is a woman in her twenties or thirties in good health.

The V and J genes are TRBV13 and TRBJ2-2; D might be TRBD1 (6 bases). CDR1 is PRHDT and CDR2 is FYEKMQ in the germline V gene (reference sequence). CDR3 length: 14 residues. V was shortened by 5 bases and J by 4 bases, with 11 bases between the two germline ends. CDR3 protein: CASSPGQFTGELFF. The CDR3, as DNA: TGTGCCAGCAGCCCAGGACAGTTCACCGGGGAGCTGTTTTTT. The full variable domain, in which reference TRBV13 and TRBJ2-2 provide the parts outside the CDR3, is AAGVIQSPRHLIKEKRETATLKCYPIPRHDTVYWYQQGPGQDPQFLISFYEKMQSDKGSIPDRFSAQQFSDYHSELNMSSLELGDSALYFCASSPGQFTGELFFGEGSRLTVL.

CDR3 sequence reads: CASSVPSGREPQETQYF. CDR3 bases: TGTGCCAGCAGTGTGCCTAGCGGGAGAGAACCTCAAGAGACCCAGTACTTC. This rearrangement joins TRBV25-1 to TRBJ2-5; TRBD2 matches 10 bases. V shed 4 bases and J 2 bases; nucleotides not matched to a gene: 10. This CDR3 comprises 17 residues. Germline V CDR1 and CDR2: MGHDK, SYGVNS.

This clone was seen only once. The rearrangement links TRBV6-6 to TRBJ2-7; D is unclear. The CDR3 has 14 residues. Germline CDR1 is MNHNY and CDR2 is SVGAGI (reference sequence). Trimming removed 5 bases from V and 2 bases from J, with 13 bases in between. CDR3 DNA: TGTGCCAGCAGTCCACGGGTCTCGCCCTACGAGCAGTACTTC. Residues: CASSPRVSPYEQYF.

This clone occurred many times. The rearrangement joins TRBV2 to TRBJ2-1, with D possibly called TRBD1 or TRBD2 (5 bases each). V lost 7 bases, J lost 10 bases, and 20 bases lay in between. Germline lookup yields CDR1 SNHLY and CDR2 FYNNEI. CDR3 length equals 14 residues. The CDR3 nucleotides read TGTGCCAGCACTGACCTCCGGGGCCCGGGGGAGCAGTTCTTC. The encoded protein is CASTDLRGPGEQFF.

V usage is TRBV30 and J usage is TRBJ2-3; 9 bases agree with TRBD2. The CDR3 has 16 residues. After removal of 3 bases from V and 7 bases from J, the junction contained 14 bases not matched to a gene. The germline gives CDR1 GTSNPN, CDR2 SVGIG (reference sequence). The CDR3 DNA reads TGTGCCTGGAGCCTGGTGGCTAGCGGGGATGGAAATACGCAGTATTTT. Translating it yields CAWSLVASGDGNTQYF.

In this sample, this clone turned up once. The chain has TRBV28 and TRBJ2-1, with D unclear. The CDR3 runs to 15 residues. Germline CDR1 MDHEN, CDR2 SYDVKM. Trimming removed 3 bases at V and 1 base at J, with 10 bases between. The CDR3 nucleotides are TGTGCCAGCAGTTTTTTCACACAATCCTACAATGAGCAGTTCTTC. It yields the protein CASSFFTQSYNEQFF.

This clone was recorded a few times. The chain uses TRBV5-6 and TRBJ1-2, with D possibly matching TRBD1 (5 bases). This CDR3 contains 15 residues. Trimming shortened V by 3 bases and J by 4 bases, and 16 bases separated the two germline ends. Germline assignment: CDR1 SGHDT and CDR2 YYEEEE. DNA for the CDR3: TGTGCCAGCAGCTCACCCCGGCAGGGAGCCTATGGCTACACCTTC. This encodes CASSSPRQGAYGYTF.